These T cell receptor beta chains were read from a single sample in a study of cytomegalovirus exposure and HLA in healthy donors. Method: immunoSEQ multiplex PCR; TCRdb's copy keeps in-frame clones and lacks some. The sample shows some 180,000 clones, approximately 80% of them seen only once. Sequencing input: PBMCs. These receptors all stem from a man aged 18 to 29 in good health and CMV-seronegative. CDR3s include the opening cysteine and the closing phenylalanine or tryptophan. The D gene is left open where the match is weak. The size of a clone is reported for some rows only, either as once, few or many, or as a class for expanded clones.

clone size: NA; J gene: TRBJ1-1; D gene: NA; V gene: TRBV5-1; CDR3 protein: CASSLESGETEAFF; CDR3 DNA: TGCGCCAGCAGCTTGGAATCGGGAGAGACTGAAGCTTTCTTT
clone size: NA; J gene: TRBJ2-2; D gene: NA; V gene: TRBV7-8; CDR3 protein: CASRTGGLNGPGELFF; CDR3 DNA: TGTGCCAGCAGAACCGGCGGACTAAATGGGCCCGGGGAGCTGTTTTTT
clone size: once; J gene: TRBJ2-7; D gene: NA; V gene: TRBV6-6; CDR3 protein: CASSYGSGYEQYF; CDR3 DNA: TGTGCCAGCAGTTACGGCAGCGGCTACGAGCAGTACTTC
clone size: NA; J gene: TRBJ1-2; D gene: TRBD1; V gene: TRBV11-2; CDR3 protein: CASTPRTGGNGYTF; CDR3 DNA: TGTGCCAGCACCCCAAGGACAGGGGGGAATGGCTACACCTTC
clone size: NA; J gene: TRBJ2-1; D gene: TRBD2; V gene: TRBV6-5; CDR3 protein: CASSYSTRGALNEQFF; CDR3 DNA: TGTGCCAGCAGTTACTCGACGCGGGGGGCTCTCAATGAGCAGTTCTTC
clone size: NA; J gene: TRBJ2-3; D gene: TRBD2; V gene: TRBV28; CDR3 protein: CASSSQGLAVKDTQYF; CDR3 DNA: TGTGCCAGCAGTTCCCAAGGACTAGCTGTTAAGGATACGCAGTATTTT
clone size: NA; J gene: TRBJ1-1; D gene: NA; V gene: TRBV15; CDR3 protein: CATSGGRVGMNTEAFF; CDR3 DNA: TGTGCCACCAGCGGGGGGAGGGTAGGGATGAACACTGAAGCTTTCTTT
clone size: NA; J gene: TRBJ1-1; D gene: NA; V gene: TRBV19; CDR3 protein: CASSIALGYSTEAFF; CDR3 DNA: TGTGCCAGTAGTATCGCTCTCGGGTATTCCACTGAAGCTTTCTTT
clone size: NA; J gene: TRBJ2-7; D gene: TRBD2; V gene: TRBV19; CDR3 protein: CASSIAGLAGAEQYF; CDR3 DNA: TGTGCCAGTAGTATAGCCGGACTAGCGGGAGCCGAGCAGTACTTC
clone size: NA; J gene: TRBJ2-1; D gene: NA; V gene: TRBV6-5; CDR3 protein: CASSYDLANSYNEQFF; CDR3 DNA: TGTGCCAGCAGTTACGATCTAGCGAACTCCTACAATGAGCAGTTCTTC